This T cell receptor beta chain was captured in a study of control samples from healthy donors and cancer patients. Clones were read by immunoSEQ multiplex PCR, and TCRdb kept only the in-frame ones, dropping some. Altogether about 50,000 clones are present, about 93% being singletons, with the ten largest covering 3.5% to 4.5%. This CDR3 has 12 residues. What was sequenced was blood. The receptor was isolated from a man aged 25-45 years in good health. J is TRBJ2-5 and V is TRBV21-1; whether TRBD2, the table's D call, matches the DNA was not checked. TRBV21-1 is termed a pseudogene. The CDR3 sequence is CASSNPSETQYF. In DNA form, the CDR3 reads TGTGCCAGCAGCAACCCCTCGGAGACCCAGTACTTC.